The 9 T cell receptor beta chains presented below share a single source sample, sequenced in a study of response to subunit inactivated influenza vaccine. TCRdb processed the RT-PCR reads anew with MiXCR; each CDR3 protein has one entry. The sample lists 500,000 to 600,000 distinct CDR3 sequences; less than 15% were seen once. The sequenced sample was PBMCs from blood, obtained 11 to 12 days after vaccination. Every receptor here comes from a man aged 45 to 65 who received an inactivated influenza vaccine.

The V gene is TRBV19, the J gene TRBJ2-7; 9 nucleotides agree with TRBD1. Unmatched junction bases numbered 12, after V lost 5 bases and J lost 7 bases. The CDR3 sequence is 15 residues long. Germline V lookup: CDR1 LNHDA, CDR2 SQIVND (reference sequence). CDR3 coding DNA: TGTGCCAGTAGTCTCACCGGGACAGGGACGCGGGAGCAGTACTTC. Its translation is CASSLTGTGTREQYF. The full variable domain, rest sourced from reference TRBV19 and TRBJ2-7, is DGGITQSPKYLFRKEGQNVTLSCEQNLNHDAMYWYRQDPGQGLRLIYYSQIVNDFQKGDIAEGYSVSREKKESFPLTVTSAQKNPTAFYLCASSLTGTGTREQYFGPGTRLTVT.

This clonotype was observed at least ten times. The chain links TRBV29-1 to TRBJ1-2; D uncertain. This CDR3 contains 12 residues. V lost 7 bases to trimming and J lost 6 bases, with 15 bases between them. CDR1 SQVTM and CDR2 ANQGSEA come from the germline V gene. CDR3 DNA: TGCAGCGCGATAGATCACCTCAATGGCTACACCTTC. This codes for CSAIDHLNGYTF.

In its sample, this clonotype was seen a few times. The chain uses TRBV2 and TRBJ2-2, with 11 bases aligning to TRBD1. Germline V gene data show CDR1 as SNHLY and CDR2 as FYNNEI. The CDR3 extends over 14 amino acids. V lost 7 bases to trimming and J lost 5 bases; unmatched junction nucleotides: 3. The DNA of the CDR3 is TGTGCCAGCAACGGACAGGGGGCTACCGGGGAGCTGTTTTTT. Protein sequence: CASNGQGATGELFF.

The sample holds a few counts of this clonotype. The V and J genes are TRBV3-1 and TRBJ1-1; a possible D gene is TRBD1 (6 bases). The germline V and J ends were trimmed by 3 bases and 3 bases, with 11 bases remaining between them. There are 14 residues in the CDR3. Germline CDR1 reads LGHDT; CDR2 reads YNNKEL (reference sequence). CDR3 sequence reads: CASSQHKGDTEAFF. As DNA, the CDR3 is TGTGCCAGCAGCCAGCATAAGGGGGACACTGAAGCTTTCTTT. Using reference TRBV3-1 and TRBJ1-1 for the parts outside the CDR3, the full variable domain is DTAVSQTPKYLVTQMGNDKSIKCEQNLGHDTMYWYKQDSKKFLKIMFSYNNKELIINETVPNRFSPKSPDKAHLNLHINSLELGDSAVYFCASSQHKGDTEAFFGQGTRLTVV.

This clonotype was picked up many times. This sequence joins TRBV7-9 and TRBJ1-1; D unclear. The V and J ends lost 3 bases and 3 bases respectively, with 2 bases between them. The CDR3 is 11 residues long. Germline V lookup: CDR1 SEHNR, CDR2 FQNEAQ (reference sequence). CDR3 coding DNA: TGTGCCAGCAGCTTGTACACTGAAGCTTTCTTT. Protein product: CASSLYTEAFF.

This chain uses TRBV7-8 with TRBJ1-1, with 9 bases fitting TRBD1. V gave up 5 bases and J gave up 0 bases; unmatched junction bases: 10. Looked up from germline, CDR1 is SGHVS and CDR2 is FQNEAQ. This CDR3 comprises 17 residues. CDR3 protein: CASSPRGQGWMNTEAFF. The CDR3 DNA reads TGTGCCAGCAGCCCCCGGGGACAGGGCTGGATGAACACTGAAGCTTTCTTT.

The V gene is TRBV27, the J gene TRBJ1-2; D ambiguous. The CDR3 loop spans 17 amino acids. The germline V gene encodes CDR1 MNHEY and CDR2 SMNVEV (reference sequence). V was trimmed by 0 bases and J by 4 bases, leaving 18 bases between them. The chain's CDR3 is CASSLSSRQAAFYGYTF. As DNA, the CDR3 is TGTGCCAGCAGTTTATCGTCCAGGCAGGCAGCCTTCTATGGCTACACCTTC.

J is TRBJ2-5 and V is TRBV12-3 or TRBV12-4; TRBD1 matches at 10 bases. The CDR3 covers 17 residues. Trimming took 0 bases from V and 2 from J; bases not matched to a gene: 6. The CDR3 protein is CASSLAPLDRGQETQYF. The CDR3 region has the DNA TGTGCCAGCAGTTTAGCCCCCCTGGACAGGGGGCAAGAGACCCAGTACTTC.

The CDR3, as DNA: TGTGCCAGCAGCTTAGGGGTGATGAGCTCCTACGAGCAGTACTTC. As protein: CASSLGVMSSYEQYF. The chain employs TRBV11-2 and TRBJ2-7; unclear D gene. This CDR3 has 15 amino acids. V dropped 1 base and J dropped 0 bases, with 10 bases sitting between them. Germline lookup yields CDR1 SGHAT and CDR2 FQNNGV.